This T cell receptor beta chain stems from a study of shared clonotypes between healthy human individuals. Study-wide background: Per donor, three plates held CD4 naive cells, three held CD4 memory, two held CD8 naive and one held CD8 memory. Study-level findings and limits: The diversity represented, both genetic and in exposure history, was limited by few donors.

TCRdb's copy holds only in-frame clones and misses some; the assay was immunoSEQ multiplex PCR. The sample yields about 2 million clones, roughly 94% seen once. On this clone: The antigen remains undetermined.

This CDR3 has 13 amino acids. Per germline, CDR1 SNHLY and CDR2 FYNNEI. V was clipped by 3 bases and J by 5 bases, with 11 bases between them. This TCR came from a man aged 18 to 29 in good health. The specimen sequenced was naive CD4+ T cells sorted from blood. Subset in this sample: CD45RA+ positively selected. This rearrangement joins TRBV2 to TRBJ2-7; D gene unclear. CDR3 in DNA: TGTGCCAGCAGTGATGAGGAAGGGCACGAGCAGTACTTC. Encoded protein: CASSDEEGHEQYF.